This TCR beta chain comes out of a study of beta chain features in type 1 diabetes. Study as a whole: Regarding age, gender and cell yields, patients proved similar to healthy donors.

This CDR3 is 13 amino acids long. V shed 8 bases and J shed 9 bases, with 17 bases lying between them. Looked up from germline, CDR1 is MDHEN and CDR2 is SYDVKM. Regarding the study as a whole: Significant though moderate, a shortening of TCRB CDR3s appeared in all four CD4+ subsets of Type 1 diabetes patients.

This clone showed up just a few times. The antigen is undetermined. Isolated RNA was reverse transcribed in full, so expressed TCRB transcripts were sequenced. For naive, central memory and regulatory T cell samples, reads averaged about 3.5 million. Profiling relied on immunoSEQ multiplex PCR, and the TCRdb table lists in-frame clones only, not all of them. The table records more than 110,000 clones, 6.9% of them present only once. The sequence was collected from a woman in her twenties or thirties in good health. Material: central memory CD4+ T cells from blood. The chain couples TRBV28 to TRBJ2-1; TRBD2 is a possible D gene (5 bases). In nucleotides, the CDR3 is TGTGCCAGCCACGTGAGGAGGCGCGGTGAGCAGTTCTTC. Translation gives CASHVRRRGEQFF.